This TCR beta chain was captured in a study of blood T cell repertoires in COVID-19. Whole-study context: Sources were T cells, B-cell-depleted T cells, or PBMCs; the material itself was cDNA or gDNA.

Repertoires were generated with immunoSEQ multiplex PCR, while TCRdb's copy carries only in-frame clones and drops some. This table has 95,000 to 100,000 clones, about 85% appearing once. From germline, CDR1 is MDHEN and CDR2 SYDVKM. Trimming left V 7 bases short and J 9 bases short, with 16 bases between. The CDR3 has 12 residues. The sequenced material came from peripheral blood. The gene calls are TRBV28 and TRBJ2-7; maybe TRBD2 (5 bases). The TCR originated in a woman between 65 and 79 years old with active or convalescent COVID-19. In DNA form, the CDR3 reads TGTGCCAGCACCTCAACGGACTCACGGCAGTACTTC. Amino acid sequence: CASTSTDSRQYF.